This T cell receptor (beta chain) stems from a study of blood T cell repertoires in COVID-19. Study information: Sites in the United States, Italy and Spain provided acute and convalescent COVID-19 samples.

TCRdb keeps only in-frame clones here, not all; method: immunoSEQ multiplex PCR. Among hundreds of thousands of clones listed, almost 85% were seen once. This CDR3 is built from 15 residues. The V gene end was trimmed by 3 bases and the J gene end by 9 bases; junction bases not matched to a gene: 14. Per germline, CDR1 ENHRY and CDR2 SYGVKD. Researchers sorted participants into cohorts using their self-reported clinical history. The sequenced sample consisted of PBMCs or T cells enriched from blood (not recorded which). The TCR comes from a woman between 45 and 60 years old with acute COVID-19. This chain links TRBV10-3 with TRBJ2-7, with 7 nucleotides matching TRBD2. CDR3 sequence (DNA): TGTGCCATCAGTGATTACTTAGCGGGTACAAGCAGGCAGTACTTC. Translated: CAISDYLAGTSRQYF.